One sample yielded the 10 T cell receptor beta chains listed below, sequenced in a study of cytomegalovirus exposure and HLA in healthy donors. 13 Jbeta primers and 60 Vbeta primers were used for the PCR. TCRdb's copy holds only in-frame clones and misses some; the assay was immunoSEQ multiplex PCR. The sample holds over 200,000 clones, over 60% seen once. Sequencing was performed on PBMCs. The receptors here all came from a male donor in good health and CMV-seronegative.

The chain joins TRBV28 to TRBJ2-5; D possibly corresponds to TRBD2 (7 bases). The V end was cut by 3 bases, the J end by 4 bases, with 18 bases between. The germline V gene has CDR1 MDHEN and CDR2 SYDVKM. The CDR3 totals 16 residues. CDR3 protein: CASSLGRGAPRETQYF. For the CDR3, the DNA is TGTGCCAGCAGTTTGGGGAGGGGGGCGCCCCGAGAGACCCAGTACTTC.

The chain couples TRBV19 to TRBJ2-7, with 9 bases lining up with TRBD1. Germline values: CDR1 LNHDA, CDR2 SQIVND (reference sequence). This CDR3 spans 16 amino acids. Germline trimming cut 4 bases from V and 3 bases from J; bases unmatched to any gene: 10. Written as DNA, the CDR3 is TGTGCCAGTAGTAAGGACAGGGGTCTTCCCCACTACGAGCAGTACTTC. It codes for CASSKDRGLPHYEQYF.

The CDR3 region is CASSLARGQGSYEQYF. The CDR3 DNA reads as TGTGCCAGCAGCTTAGCGCGGGGACAGGGGTCCTACGAGCAGTACTTC. The chain uses TRBV7-9 and TRBJ2-7; 10 nucleotides line up with TRBD1. CDR3 size: 16 residues. CDR1 is SEHNR and CDR2 is FQNEAQ in the germline V gene (reference sequence). Trimming cost V 0 bases and J 1 base; bases outside gene matches: 3.

V and J are TRBV6-6 and TRBJ1-3; no clear D. Trimming stripped 2 bases from V and 0 bases from J, with 11 bases between. Germline V CDR1 and CDR2: MNHNY, SVGAGI (reference sequence). CDR3 length: 16 amino acids. In DNA, the CDR3 is TGTGCCAGCAGTTACGGGTCGGAGGGCTCTGGAAACACCATATATTTT. Encoded protein: CASSYGSEGSGNTIYF.

The J gene is TRBJ2-6, the V gene TRBV19; 10 bases match TRBD1. V lost 6 bases and J lost 2; bases outside the gene matches: 7. CDR1 is LNHDA and CDR2 is SQIVND in the germline V gene (reference sequence). This CDR3 region has 17 residues. CDR3 nucleotide sequence: TGTGCCAGTAGCACACCGGGACAGGGGACTGGGGCCAACGTCCTGACTTTC. Translated: CASSTPGQGTGANVLTF.

CDR3 residues: CASSRTGTKAETQYF. CDR3 nucleotides: TGCGCCAGCAGCAGAACCGGGACTAAGGCGGAGACCCAGTACTTC. This chain links TRBV5-1 with TRBJ2-5; 7 bases fit TRBD2. The CDR3 spans 15 residues. Germline CDR1 is SGHRS and CDR2 is YFSETQ. Trimming at V came to 4 bases and at J to 5 bases, leaving 11 bases not matched to a gene.

This clone occurred a few times. The V gene is TRBV4-3, the J gene TRBJ2-5; 11 positions match TRBD2. The last part of the DNA fits TRBJ2-7 better; the J call may be wrong. CDR1 and CDR2 from the germline V gene are LGHNA and YSLEER. The CDR3 is 16 amino acids. The CDR3 spells CASSQGLAGTSYEQYF. The CDR3 nucleotides read TGCGCCAGCAGCCAAGGACTAGCGGGAACCTCCTACGAGCAGTACTTC.

The CDR3 reads CASSFGTGSNTGELFF. CDR3 DNA sequence: TGTGCCAGCAGCTTCGGGACAGGGTCGAACACCGGGGAGCTGTTTTTT. The V and J genes are TRBV7-6 and TRBJ2-2; 9 bases agree with TRBD1. The V and J ends lost 3 bases and 0 bases, in that order; junction bases with no gene match: 2. The germline V gene has CDR1 SGHVS and CDR2 FNYEAQ. The CDR3 sequence is 16 residues long.

V usage is TRBV5-5 and J usage is TRBJ2-5, with TRBD1 identical over 7 bases. The CDR3 contains 16 residues. Losses at the gene ends were 2 bases for V and 4 bases for J; bases not matched to a gene: 11. CDR1 is SGHKS, CDR2 YYEKEE, per germline (reference sequence). The CDR3 loop is CASSFLEGGSGETQYF. The CDR3, as DNA: TGTGCCAGCAGCTTTCTCGAAGGGGGCTCGGGAGAGACCCAGTACTTC.

The chain is built from TRBV5-4 and TRBJ1-1; 9 bases are a match to TRBD1. With 5 bases clipped from V and 3 bases from J, the junction kept 8 bases outside the gene matches. In germline, CDR1 is SGHNT, CDR2 YYREEE (reference sequence). This CDR3 has 15 amino acids. CDR3 bases: TGTGCCAGCAGTTTTGACAGGGGGGGGGACACTGAAGCTTTCTTT. Its translation is CASSFDRGGDTEAFF.